The 27 T cell receptor beta chains in this list originate from one sample, sequenced in a study of blood T cell repertoires in COVID-19. TCRdb's table, derived via immunoSEQ multiplex PCR, lists solely in-frame clones and lacks some. The sample gives some 340,000 clones, 85% of which show up once; roughly 3.7% is in the top ten. The material sequenced was peripheral blood. The source is a woman aged 18-29 years with acute or convalescent COVID-19.

This clone was seen only once. The rearrangement links TRBV6-5 to TRBJ1-2; 8 bases fit TRBD1. Germline V gene sequence: CDR1 MNHEY, CDR2 SVGAGI. This CDR3 spans 14 amino acids. With 7 bases clipped from V and 3 bases from J, the junction kept 7 bases outside the gene matches. CDR3 DNA sequence: TGTGCCAGCATCTTGACAGGGGTAGACTATGGCTACACCTTC. It is translated as CASILTGVDYGYTF.

The CDR3 region is CASSYSGRGGTEQFF. CDR3 nucleotide sequence: TGTGCCAGCAGTTACTCTGGGCGGGGGGGCACTGAGCAGTTCTTC. The rearrangement joins TRBV6-2 or TRBV6-3 to TRBJ2-1, with 9 positions matching TRBD2. The CDR3 consists of 15 residues. CDR1 and CDR2 (germline): MNHEY, SVGEGT. V lost 0 bases to trimming and J lost 9 bases; unmatched junction nucleotides: 6.

This clone was seen only once. The J gene is TRBJ2-5, the V gene TRBV19, with D tentatively TRBD2 (6 bases). Germline V lookup: CDR1 LNHDA, CDR2 SQIVND (reference sequence). The germline V and J ends were trimmed by 1 base and 5 bases, with 14 bases remaining between them. The CDR3 consists of 15 residues. As DNA, the CDR3 is TGTGCCAGTAGTATAGCGGGAGTATGGTGGGAGACCCAGTACTTC. Its translation: CASSIAGVWWETQYF.

The CDR3, as DNA: TGCGCCAGCAGTGATGCTTCTGCAGGGGCTGGGGGAGAGACCCAGTACTTC. Its protein product is CASSDASAGAGGETQYF. J is TRBJ2-5 and V is TRBV10-2; a possible D gene is TRBD1 (6 bases). V was cut by 3 bases and J by 4 bases, with 21 bases left in between. Germline loops: CDR1 WSHSY, CDR2 SAAADI. This CDR3 is built from 17 residues.

The J gene is TRBJ2-7, the V gene TRBV19; 9 bases fit TRBD1. The junction had 5 bases not matched to a gene; V was cut back by 7 bases and J by 1 base. CDR3 length equals 14 residues. Germline V gene sequence: CDR1 LNHDA, CDR2 SQIVND (reference sequence). As DNA, the CDR3 is TGTGCCAGTACCCCCGGGACAGGGTCCTACGAGCAGTACTTC. It specifies CASTPGTGSYEQYF.

This chain joins TRBV24-1 and TRBJ2-3, with D maybe TRBD1 (6 bases). The germline V gene encodes CDR1 KGHDR and CDR2 SFDVKD. The CDR3 sequence is 14 residues long. V shed 7 bases and J shed 6 bases, with 16 bases lying between them. The CDR3 bases are TGTGCCACCAGCTCTACAGGGACGTCGGATACGCAGTATTTT. Protein: CATSSTGTSDTQYF.

The genes are TRBV13 and TRBJ2-4, with a possible D match to TRBD1 (6 bases). This CDR3 has 14 amino acids. V was shortened by 5 bases and J by 5 bases, with 13 bases between the two germline ends. The germline gives CDR1 PRHDT, CDR2 FYEKMQ (reference sequence). In DNA, the CDR3 is TGTGCCAGCAGCCCCGGACAGCTGGAAAACATTCAGTACTTC. Translation gives CASSPGQLENIQYF.

In this sample, this clone turned up a few times. V usage is TRBV28 and J usage is TRBJ1-5, with 8 bases aligning to TRBD1. From germline, CDR1 is MDHEN and CDR2 SYDVKM. J gave up 6 bases and V 4 bases, and 8 bases lay outside the gene matches. The CDR3 spans 15 residues. The CDR3 is CASSSPRQGSQPQHF. The DNA of the CDR3 is TGTGCCAGCAGTTCCCCTCGACAGGGGAGTCAGCCCCAGCATTTT.

This chain joins TRBV19 and TRBJ1-2, with 7 bases aligning to TRBD1. CDR3 size: 14 residues. After removal of 7 bases from V and 1 base from J, the junction contained 6 bases not matched to a gene. Germline V lookup: CDR1 LNHDA, CDR2 SQIVND (reference sequence). The CDR3 here is CASNLNRGNYGYTF. The CDR3 nucleotides read TGTGCCAGTAATCTTAACAGGGGTAACTATGGCTACACCTTC.

The chain has TRBV16 and TRBJ1-1; a possible D gene is TRBD1 (5 bases). The CDR3 spans 15 residues. Germline V gene sequence: CDR1 KGHSY, CDR2 FQNENV. V lost 2 bases and J 0 bases, leaving 10 bases between the germline ends. The CDR3 region is CASSQPRGVNTEAFF. The DNA for the CDR3 is TGTGCCAGCAGCCAACCACGGGGGGTGAACACTGAAGCTTTCTTT.

The V call is TRBV4-1, the J call TRBJ1-4, with 8 bases lining up with TRBD1. The length of the CDR3 is 14 residues. The trim removed 4 bases at V and 6 bases at J, leaving 4 bases unmatched. Germline assignment: CDR1 MGHRA and CDR2 YSYEKL. CDR3 in amino acids: CASSLRTGYEKLFF. The CDR3 DNA sequence: TGCGCCAGCAGCCTTCGGACAGGGTATGAAAAACTGTTTTTT.

The V gene is TRBV30, the J gene TRBJ2-1; a weak D match, TRBD1 (5 bases). This CDR3 region has 14 residues. V dropped 5 bases and J dropped 0 bases, with 11 bases sitting between them. The germline V gene encodes CDR1 GTSNPN and CDR2 SVGIG (reference sequence). CDR3 coding DNA: TGTGCCTGGCACAAGGGGATCTCCTACAATGAGCAGTTCTTC. It codes for CAWHKGISYNEQFF. Full variable domain (rest looked up from reference TRBV30 and TRBJ2-1): SQTIHQWPATLVQPVGSPLSLECTVEGTSNPNLYWYRQAAGRGLQLLFYSVGIGQISSEVPQNLSASRPQDRQFILSSKKLLLSDSGFYLCAWHKGISYNEQFFGPGTRLTVL.

The chain couples TRBV19 to TRBJ2-3; 9 bases fit TRBD2. The CDR3 has 14 amino acids. CDR1 and CDR2 (germline): LNHDA, SQIVND (reference sequence). The J segment lost 4 bases and the V segment lost 3 bases, leaving 2 bases of the junction unmatched. The CDR3 region is CASSMLAGPDTQYF. The DNA of the CDR3 is TGTGCCAGTAGTATGCTAGCGGGACCAGATACGCAGTATTTT.

The rearrangement joins TRBV28 to TRBJ2-5; TRBD2 agrees at 10 bases. Germline CDR1 is MDHEN and CDR2 is SYDVKM. The length of the CDR3 is 16 residues. V was pared by 6 bases and J by 4 bases, with 11 bases of the junction left unmatched. The CDR3 nucleotides read TGTGCCAGCAGCGACCTCCCCCTAGCGGGAGTAGAGACCCAGTACTTC. Translating it yields CASSDLPLAGVETQYF.

This chain uses TRBV6-1 with TRBJ1-1; D possibly corresponds to TRBD1 (6 bases). The V gene lost 4 bases and the J gene lost 4 bases, with 19 bases spanning the gap. This CDR3 is 16 amino acids long. CDR1 and CDR2 (germline): MNHNS, SASEGT. This CDR3 reads CASSVSSGVLLTEAFF. The CDR3 DNA follows: TGTGCCAGCAGTGTTTCGTCAGGGGTCCTCCTCACTGAAGCTTTCTTT.

The rearrangement links TRBV30 to TRBJ1-2; D is unresolved. The CDR3 spans 14 residues. V shed 4 bases and J shed 7 bases, with 19 bases lying between them. The germline CDR1 and CDR2 sequences are GTSNPN and SVGIG (reference sequence). CDR3 DNA: TGTGCCTGGAAGACACCGGGCGGGAATGGTGGCTACACCTTC. This encodes CAWKTPGGNGGYTF.

The rearrangement links TRBV5-5 to TRBJ2-1; perhaps TRBD2 as D (5 bases). Germline CDR1 SGHKS, CDR2 YYEKEE (reference sequence). Between the trimmed V and J ends, which lost 0 bases and 8 bases, there was a span of 9 bases. This CDR3 is built from 13 residues. The CDR3 spells CASSLGLLHEQFF. The DNA for the CDR3 is TGTGCCAGCAGCTTGGGACTACTGCATGAGCAGTTCTTC.

The chain couples TRBV19 to TRBJ1-2; no definite D call. V was shortened by 1 base and J by 4 bases, with 13 bases between the two germline ends. Germline V gene sequence: CDR1 LNHDA, CDR2 SQIVND (reference sequence). The CDR3 is 15 residues long. CDR3 in amino acids: CASSIVGEGTYGYTF. The CDR3 DNA reads TGTGCCAGTAGTATAGTGGGCGAAGGCACCTATGGCTACACCTTC.

The chain is built from TRBV11-2 and TRBJ1-2, with D unresolved. Deletions cut 1 base from V and 4 bases from J, with 19 bases between. Germline CDR1 is SGHAT and CDR2 is FQNNGV. CDR3 length equals 17 residues. CDR3 sequence (DNA): TGTGCCAGCAGCTTAGCCCCGAGGAGGATAGATGGCTATGGCTACACCTTC. This encodes CASSLAPRRIDGYGYTF.

The V gene is TRBV24-1, the J gene TRBJ2-3, with 8 bases aligning to TRBD2. The J segment lost 1 base and the V segment lost 0 bases, leaving 2 bases of the junction unmatched. There are 16 residues in the CDR3. Germline V CDR1 and CDR2: KGHDR, SFDVKD. CDR3 coding DNA: TGTGCCACCAGTGATTTGCCGGGAGGGGGCACAGATACGCAGTATTTT. This translates into CATSDLPGGGTDTQYF.

The V and J genes are TRBV11-3 and TRBJ2-1; 11 nucleotides line up with TRBD2. CDR3 length: 15 amino acids. V shed 1 base and J 8 bases; nucleotides not matched to a gene: 4. CDR1 and CDR2 from the germline V gene are SGHNT and YENEEA. CDR3 in DNA: TGTGCCAGCAGCTTAGGCCTAGCGGGAGGACATGAGCAGTTCTTC. Translating it yields CASSLGLAGGHEQFF.

V gene TRBV2 combines with J gene TRBJ2-3, with 12 bases that match TRBD2. Germline values: CDR1 SNHLY, CDR2 FYNNEI. The CDR3 has 15 residues. With V trimmed by 6 bases and J by 4 bases, 5 bases remained unmatched. The CDR3 nucleotides are TGTGCCAGCAGGGAACTAGCGGGGGGTCCAGATACGCAGTATTTT. The encoded protein is CASRELAGGPDTQYF. The full variable domain, its missing parts supplied by reference TRBV2 and TRBJ2-3, is EPEVTQTPSHQVTQMGQEVILRCVPISNHLYFYWYRQILGQKVEFLVSFYNNEISEKSEIFDDQFSVERPDGSNFTLKIRSTKLEDSAMYFCASRELAGGPDTQYFGPGTRLTVL.

The chain has TRBV13 and TRBJ1-6, with D possibly being TRBD1 (5 bases). Trimming removed 3 bases from V and 11 bases from J, with 14 bases in between. The CDR3 totals 14 residues. Germline CDR1 is PRHDT and CDR2 is FYEKMQ (reference sequence). Here the CDR3 DNA reads TGTGCCAGCAGCTTTCTTGAGGGGAGGACACCCCTCCACTTT. Translating it yields CASSFLEGRTPLHF.

This chain links TRBV18 with TRBJ1-4, with 8 bases that match TRBD1. The junction had 3 bases not matched to a gene; V was cut back by 0 bases and J by 3 bases. The CDR3 sequence is 16 residues long. CDR1 is KGHSH, CDR2 LQKENI, per germline. This chain's CDR3 is CASSPPDRASNEKLFF. As DNA, the CDR3 is TGTGCCAGCTCACCACCGGACAGGGCCTCTAATGAAAAACTGTTTTTT. Drawing the rest from reference TRBV18 and TRBJ1-4, the complete variable domain is NAGVMQNPRHLVRRRGQEARLRCSPMKGHSHVYWYRQLPEEGLKFMVYLQKENIIDESGMPKERFSAEFPKEGPSILRIQQVVRGDSAAYFCASSPPDRASNEKLFFGSGTQLSVL.

The CDR3 nucleotides read TGTGCCAGCAGCTTAGGGTATATAGCGGGAGTAAGTGGAGATACGCAGTATTTT. Translated, it gives CASSLGYIAGVSGDTQYF. This chain connects TRBV7-2 to TRBJ2-3; 9 nucleotides agree with TRBD2. CDR3 size: 18 residues. Germline V CDR1 and CDR2: SGHTA, FQGNSA. After removal of 1 base from V and 5 bases from J, the junction contained 13 bases not matched to a gene.

The chain links TRBV14 to TRBJ2-7, with D perhaps TRBD1 (6 bases). With 4 bases removed from V and 4 bases from J, the gap between germline ends came to 20 bases. Germline V gene data show CDR1 as SGHDN and CDR2 as FVKESK. The CDR3 totals 16 residues. Written as DNA, the CDR3 is TGTGCCAGCAGCCTATCCCCCTCGGGACACCCGTACGAGCAGTACTTC. This gives the protein CASSLSPSGHPYEQYF. The entire variable domain, with the rest obtained from reference TRBV14 and TRBJ2-7, is as follows: EAGVTQFPSHSVIEKGQTVTLRCDPISGHDNLYWYRRVMGKEIKFLLHFVKESKQDESGMPNNRFLAERTGGTYSTLKVQPAELEDSGVYFCASSLSPSGHPYEQYFGPGTRLTVT.

The chain combines TRBV19 with TRBJ2-2; D uncertain. V was shortened by 9 bases and J by 1 base, with 6 bases between the two germline ends. CDR1 and CDR2 (germline): LNHDA, SQIVND (reference sequence). The CDR3 sequence is 12 residues long. DNA for the CDR3: TGTGCCAGCCACAGGAACACCGGGGAGCTGTTTTTT. Translating gives CASHRNTGELFF.